These 32 T cell receptor beta chains were sequenced from one sample in a study of blood T cell repertoires in COVID-19. The assay was immunoSEQ multiplex PCR, and TCRdb's table has in-frame clones only and misses some. The table includes 200,000 to 250,000 clones, around 85% detected once. Material for sequencing was peripheral blood. Receptor source: a woman younger than 45 who had recovered from COVID-19.

In this sample, this clone turned up once. The CDR3 spells CASSPRGYEQYF. CDR3 sequence (DNA): TGTGCCAGCAGCCCCCGGGGCTACGAGCAGTACTTC. V usage is TRBV11-2 and J usage is TRBJ2-7, with D perhaps TRBD2 (5 bases). The CDR3 consists of 12 residues. CDR1 and CDR2 (germline): SGHAT, FQNNGV. The germline V and J ends were trimmed by 5 bases and 3 bases, with 8 bases remaining between them.

The chain is built from TRBV9 and TRBJ2-7; 7 bases agree with TRBD1. CDR1 and CDR2 from the germline V gene are SGDLS and YYNGEE. The trim removed 7 bases at V and 5 bases at J, leaving 15 bases unmatched. The CDR3 loop spans 15 amino acids. The CDR3 nucleotides read TGTGCCAGCTCCCTCCGAGGGAACAGGGGTGACGAGCAGTACTTC. Its translation is CASSLRGNRGDEQYF.

This clone was seen a single time. The CDR3 sequence: CASSWRRGTEAFF. CDR3 nucleotides: TGTGCCAGCAGCTGGAGAAGGGGAACTGAAGCTTTCTTT. This chain connects TRBV5-5 to TRBJ1-1, with D possibly TRBD1 on 5 matching bases. Deletions cut 3 bases from V and 5 bases from J, with 11 bases between. Per germline, CDR1 SGHKS and CDR2 YYEKEE (reference sequence). CDR3 length equals 13 residues.

The chain joins TRBV19 to TRBJ2-5, with 15 bases fitting TRBD2. J lost 10 bases, V lost 8 bases, and 5 bases had no gene match. CDR1 and CDR2 from the germline V gene are LNHDA and SQIVND (reference sequence). This CDR3 comprises 13 residues. Here the CDR3 reads CASGTSGGSNQYF. In DNA, the CDR3 is TGTGCCAGTGGGACTAGCGGGGGGTCCAACCAGTACTTC.

V usage is TRBV7-3 and J usage is TRBJ2-7; possible D gene TRBD2, 6 bases. Trimming stripped 5 bases from V and 3 bases from J, with 11 bases between. Germline V lookup: CDR1 SGHTA, CDR2 FQGTGA. The CDR3 consists of 13 residues. The CDR3 coding sequence is TGTGCCAGCAGCCCACTGGGGGGCTACGAGCAGTACTTC. Protein product: CASSPLGGYEQYF.

This clone was detected once. The rearrangement uses TRBV6-5 and TRBJ2-6; D may be TRBD2 (6 bases). The germline V gene encodes CDR1 MNHEY and CDR2 SVGAGI. V was pared by 1 base and J by 2 bases, with 9 bases between. This CDR3 comprises 16 residues. The CDR3 DNA sequence: TGTGCCAGCAGTTACTTCTGGGGGGCTGGGGCCAACGTCCTGACTTTC. It encodes CASSYFWGAGANVLTF.

This clone was seen a few times. The V gene is TRBV7-6, the J gene TRBJ1-2; no reliable D call. V lost 5 bases and J lost 8, with 12 bases in between. In germline, CDR1 is SGHVS, CDR2 FNYEAQ. The CDR3 has 12 residues. The CDR3 is CASSPGGPGYTF. The CDR3 DNA is TGTGCCAGCAGCCCCGGAGGGCCCGGCTACACCTTC.

The V call is TRBV7-2, the J call TRBJ1-5, with D possibly TRBD1 on 5 matching bases. Germline lookup yields CDR1 SGHTA and CDR2 FQGNSA. The CDR3 sequence is 16 residues long. Trimming stripped 1 base from V and 2 bases from J, with 12 bases between. The CDR3, as DNA: TGTGCCAGCAGCTTAGTCCCCGAAGGGGGCAATCAGCCCCAGCATTTT. It codes for CASSLVPEGGNQPQHF.

The chain is built from TRBV19 and TRBJ1-6, with 11 bases lining up with TRBD1. Germline trimming cut 6 bases from V and 6 bases from J; bases unmatched to any gene: 4. Germline V gene data show CDR1 as LNHDA and CDR2 as SQIVND (reference sequence). The CDR3 totals 15 residues. The CDR3 DNA reads as TGTGCCAGTAGAGGACAGGGGGCGCGTAATTCACCCCTCCACTTT. Protein sequence: CASRGQGARNSPLHF.

The CDR3 DNA follows: TGTGCCAGCAGCTTAGAAACAGGGGGGGTTGATGAAAAACTGTTTTTT. Residues: CASSLETGGVDEKLFF. The V and J genes are TRBV7-6 and TRBJ1-4, with 8 nucleotides matching TRBD1. Looked up from germline, CDR1 is SGHVS and CDR2 is FNYEAQ. The CDR3 covers 16 residues. Unmatched junction bases numbered 7, after V lost 1 base and J lost 6 bases.

The chain recombines TRBV4-1 with TRBJ2-5; 14 positions agree with TRBD2. Germline CDR1 and CDR2: MGHRA and YSYEKL. The CDR3 is made up of 17 amino acids. Losses at the gene ends were 4 bases for V and 3 bases for J; bases not matched to a gene: 7. The chain's CDR3 is CASSPTPGLAGEETQYF. In nucleotides, the CDR3 is TGCGCCAGCAGCCCGACACCGGGACTAGCGGGGGAAGAGACCCAGTACTTC.

J is TRBJ1-1 and V is TRBV3-1 (or the pseudogene TRBV3-2), with 7 nucleotides matching TRBD1. CDR1 and CDR2 from the germline V gene are LGHDT and YNNKEL (reference sequence). Unmatched junction bases numbered 5, after V lost 4 bases and J lost 0 bases. The CDR3 extends over 15 amino acids. CDR3 sequence (DNA): TGTGCCAGCAGCCCCGAACAGGGGATGAACACTGAAGCTTTCTTT. This codes for CASSPEQGMNTEAFF.

This rearrangement joins TRBV3-1 (or the pseudogene TRBV3-2) to TRBJ2-2; 13 bases align to TRBD2. Trimming removed 5 bases from V and 1 base from J; junction bases left unmatched: 4. Germline assignment: CDR1 LGHDT and CDR2 YNNKEL (reference sequence). This CDR3 spans 17 amino acids. CDR3 in DNA: TGTGCCAGCAGCTTCGGGACTAGCGGGGTGAACACCGGGGAGCTGTTTTTT. Translation gives CASSFGTSGVNTGELFF.

The chain links TRBV2 to TRBJ2-7, with 8 positions matching TRBD2. V was clipped by 0 bases and J by 1 base; unmatched bases: 14. The CDR3 totals 19 residues. Germline V CDR1 and CDR2: SNHLY, FYNNEI. The CDR3 is CASSEALEARGAGSYEQYF. The CDR3 DNA reads TGTGCCAGCAGTGAAGCGCTGGAGGCGCGGGGGGCGGGGTCCTACGAGCAGTACTTC.

The rearrangement links TRBV7-3 to TRBJ2-7, with TRBD2 identical over 7 bases. J lost 3 bases, V lost 0 bases, and 2 bases had no gene match. The CDR3 has 14 residues. Germline CDR1 and CDR2: SGHTA and FQGTGA. The CDR3 here is CASSLTGGNYEQYF. The CDR3 nucleotides are TGTGCCAGCAGCTTAACCGGGGGGAACTACGAGCAGTACTTC.

This chain uses TRBV6-2 or TRBV6-3 with TRBJ2-1, with D perhaps matching TRBD1 (5 bases). The CDR3 sequence is 14 residues long. Germline values: CDR1 MNHEY, CDR2 SVGEGT. V was shortened by 0 bases and J by 7 bases, with 10 bases between the two germline ends. For the CDR3, the DNA is TGTGCCAGCAGTTACTCCCCAGGGTGGAATGAGCAGTTCTTC. Protein sequence: CASSYSPGWNEQFF.

The V and J genes are TRBV25-1 and TRBJ1-1, with D uncertain. The CDR3 spans 14 residues. Germline V gene sequence: CDR1 MGHDK, CDR2 SYGVNS. V shed 5 bases and J shed 3 bases, with 13 bases lying between them. The CDR3 spells CASSRLTGDTEAFF. The CDR3 DNA sequence: TGTGCCAGCAGTAGGTTAACGGGTGACACTGAAGCTTTCTTT.

This chain connects TRBV19 to TRBJ2-5; 8 nucleotides agree with TRBD2. Germline trimming cut 3 bases from V and 5 bases from J; bases unmatched to any gene: 5. Looked up from germline, CDR1 is LNHDA and CDR2 is SQIVND (reference sequence). This CDR3 has 14 residues. CDR3 DNA: TGTGCCAGTAGTATCACTAGCGGTAGGGAGACCCAGTACTTC. This gives the protein CASSITSGRETQYF. Full variable domain (outside the CDR3, taken from reference TRBV19 and TRBJ2-5): DGGITQSPKYLFRKEGQNVTLSCEQNLNHDAMYWYRQDPGQGLRLIYYSQIVNDFQKGDIAEGYSVSREKKESFPLTVTSAQKNPTAFYLCASSITSGRETQYFGPGTRLLVL.

This clone was observed a handful of times. The chain links TRBV12-3 or TRBV12-4 to TRBJ1-2; D call uncertain. CDR3 length: 13 residues. V gave up 2 bases and J gave up 3 bases, with 7 bases separating them. CDR3 loop: CASSLPVDYGYTF. In nucleotides, the CDR3 is TGTGCCAGCAGTTTACCGGTGGACTATGGCTACACCTTC.

As for this clone: Other DNA variants within this sample encode the same CDR3. This chain joins TRBV5-6 and TRBJ1-6, with a tentative D call TRBD1 (6 bases). CDR1 and CDR2 from the germline V gene are SGHDT and YYEEEE. The CDR3 has 15 residues. Between the trimmed V and J ends, which lost 0 bases and 8 bases, there was a span of 12 bases. The chain's CDR3 is CASSLVQGSDSPLHF. The DNA of the CDR3 is TGTGCCAGCAGCTTGGTGCAGGGGTCTGATTCACCCCTCCACTTT.

The chain recombines TRBV29-1 with TRBJ2-1; TRBD2 aligns across 10 bases. Germline V gene data show CDR1 as SQVTM and CDR2 as ANQGSEA. The CDR3 totals 15 residues. V gave up 0 bases and J gave up 9 bases; unmatched junction bases: 8. CDR3 sequence: CSVEDLPGLAVEQFF. For the CDR3, the DNA is TGCAGCGTTGAAGATCTTCCAGGACTAGCGGTTGAGCAGTTCTTC.

The chain has TRBV7-9 and TRBJ2-3, with TRBD2 identical over 12 bases. The CDR3 contains 18 residues. The V gene end was trimmed by 5 bases and the J gene end by 0 bases; junction bases not matched to a gene: 9. From germline, CDR1 is SEHNR and CDR2 FQNEAQ (reference sequence). CDR3 DNA sequence: TGTGCCAGCAGCCCCCTAGCGGGGGGGCTGGGTAGCACAGATACGCAGTATTTT. This encodes CASSPLAGGLGSTDTQYF.

V is TRBV3-1 (or the pseudogene TRBV3-2) and J is TRBJ2-5; 8 positions match TRBD1. Germline V gene sequence: CDR1 LGHDT, CDR2 YNNKEL (reference sequence). After removal of 2 bases from V and 5 bases from J, the junction contained 10 bases not matched to a gene. The length of the CDR3 is 16 residues. The CDR3 DNA follows: TGTGCCAGCAGCCAATCATCGGGCAGGGGGCGTGAGACCCAGTACTTC. Its protein is CASSQSSGRGRETQYF.

This chain connects TRBV4-2 to TRBJ2-1, with 10 nucleotides matching TRBD2. The trim removed 0 bases at V and 4 bases at J, leaving 9 bases unmatched. CDR3 length: 18 residues. Germline CDR1 and CDR2: LGHNA and YNFKEQ. The CDR3 nucleotides are TGTGCCAGCAGCCAAGACCCCCTAGCGGGGGCCGGATACAATGAGCAGTTCTTC. It is translated as CASSQDPLAGAGYNEQFF.

V is TRBV9 and J is TRBJ2-3; maybe TRBD2 (6 bases). The germline gives CDR1 SGDLS, CDR2 YYNGEE. V lost 4 bases and J 4 bases, leaving 13 bases between the germline ends. The CDR3 is 14 residues long. The CDR3 sequence: CASSPFWGADTQYF. CDR3 DNA sequence: TGTGCCAGCAGCCCCTTTTGGGGGGCAGATACGCAGTATTTT. The entire variable domain, with the rest obtained from reference TRBV9 and TRBJ2-3, is as follows: DSGVTQTPKHLITATGQRVTLRCSPRSGDLSVYWYQQSLDQGLQFLIQYYNGEERAKGNILERFSAQQFPDLHSELNLSSLELGDSALYFCASSPFWGADTQYFGPGTRLTVL.

This clone appeared once. The chain couples TRBV11-3 to TRBJ1-2, with 7 bases lining up with TRBD1. There are 15 residues in the CDR3. The V gene end was trimmed by 7 bases and the J gene end by 5 bases; junction bases not matched to a gene: 13. Germline V gene data show CDR1 as SGHNT and CDR2 as YENEEA. The CDR3 reads CASTISRDSPYGYTF. The CDR3 DNA reads as TGTGCCAGCACCATCTCCCGGGACAGTCCTTATGGCTACACCTTC.

V gene TRBV14 combines with J gene TRBJ1-1; 7 bases line up with TRBD1. The length of the CDR3 is 17 residues. With V trimmed by 0 bases and J by 5 bases, 12 bases remained unmatched. Germline-derived CDR1 and CDR2 are SGHDN and FVKESK. The CDR3 DNA reads TGTGCCAGCAGCCAAGATCTAGTCGACAGGGCCGAAACTGAAGCTTTCTTT. Translating it yields CASSQDLVDRAETEAFF.

The chain couples TRBV7-3 to TRBJ2-5; a weak D match, TRBD2 (5 bases). Trimming cost V 3 bases and J 2 bases, with 7 bases left between them. This CDR3 has 13 amino acids. Germline V gene lookup returns CDR1 SGHTA and CDR2 FQGTGA. CDR3 protein: CASSFGIQETQYF. CDR3 DNA: TGTGCCAGCAGCTTCGGGATACAAGAGACCCAGTACTTC.

The chain employs TRBV25-1 and TRBJ1-1; D is unclear. V dropped 1 base and J dropped 5 bases, with 11 bases sitting between them. The CDR3 loop spans 14 amino acids. CDR1 and CDR2 from the germline V gene are MGHDK and SYGVNS. Written as DNA, the CDR3 is TGTGCCAGCAGTGAATTTGGCGCGGGGACTGAAGCTTTCTTT. Protein product: CASSEFGAGTEAFF.

Here the CDR3 reads CASSKKFLAGGELFF. DNA of the CDR3: TGTGCCAGCAGTAAGAAGTTCCTAGCGGGCGGGGAGCTGTTTTTT. V is TRBV14 and J is TRBJ2-2, with TRBD2 matching 8 bases. The germline CDR1 and CDR2 sequences are SGHDN and FVKESK. The V segment lost 6 bases and the J segment 7 bases; nucleotides outside the gene matches: 10. The CDR3 runs 15 residues.

The rearrangement links TRBV6-5 to TRBJ1-1; TRBD1 matches at 7 bases. CDR3 length: 13 amino acids. Trimming took 6 bases from V and 4 from J; bases not matched to a gene: 5. Germline values: CDR1 MNHEY, CDR2 SVGAGI. The CDR3 loop is CASRTGSGTEAFF. Here the CDR3 DNA reads TGTGCCAGCAGGACAGGGTCGGGCACTGAAGCTTTCTTT.

The CDR3 spells CASSRGGAVGYTF. CDR3 DNA: TGCGCCAGCAGCCGAGGGGGGGCTGTAGGCTACACCTTC. The chain links TRBV5-1 to TRBJ1-2; a weak D match, TRBD1 (6 bases). Between the trimmed V and J ends, which lost 4 bases and 8 bases, there was a span of 15 bases. Per germline, CDR1 SGHRS and CDR2 YFSETQ. The CDR3 is 13 residues long. Combining the CDR3 with reference TRBV5-1 and TRBJ1-2 gives the whole variable domain KAGVTQTPRYLIKTRGQQVTLSCSPISGHRSVSWYQQTPGQGLQFLFEYFSETQRNKGNFPGRFSGRQFSNSRSEMNVSTLELGDSALYLCASSRGGAVGYTFGSGTRLTVV.